A few counts support the clone carrying this T cell receptor (beta chain). Its antigen is as yet unknown. These data come from a study of T cell repertoires in cytomegalovirus infection. TCRdb redid the calling of the reads with MiXCR, one entry per CDR3 protein. There are approximately 120,000 distinct CDR3 sequences in the sample; approximately 30% occur only once, and roughly 50% lies in the top ten. The CDR3 totals 12 residues. With 0 bases removed from V and 8 bases from J, the gap between germline ends came to 6 bases. Looked up from germline, CDR1 is SGHVS and CDR2 is FNYEAQ. The V and J genes are TRBV7-6 and TRBJ2-3; unclear D gene. This material consisted of CD8+ T cells from cultured PBMCs, taken from culture after CMV antigen stimulation. The source of this sequence is a human donor in good health (CMV status not recorded). Some clones in this sample may be carry-over from other donors' samples. The CDR3 spells CASSLAGGTQYF. In DNA, the CDR3 is TGTGCCAGCAGCTTAGCGGGCGGTACGCAGTATTTT.